The rows below give T cell receptor beta chains drawn from one sample of a study of cytomegalovirus exposure and HLA in healthy donors. Assay used: immunoSEQ multiplex PCR; TCRdb lists only in-frame clones, some missing. The table has under 130,000 clones, approximately 84% seen once; the top ten hold around 6%. Sequencing was performed on PBMCs. The receptors originated from a male donor in good health and CMV-seronegative. Both conserved end residues are part of each CDR3. The D gene is left open where the match is weak. Only part of the rows carry a size: once, few, many, or a class if the clone is expanded.

clone_size	j_call	v_call	d_call	cdr3_aa	cdr3_nt
-	TRBJ2-2	TRBV7-9	TRBD2	CATRGLAGRVGTGELFF	TGTGCCACGAGGGGACTAGCGGGAAGGGTAGGAACCGGGGAGCTGTTTTTT
-	TRBJ2-3	TRBV9	TRBD2	CASSARLAGGIDTQYF	TGTGCCAGCAGCGCTCGACTAGCGGGAGGGATAGATACGCAGTATTTT
-	TRBJ2-7	TRBV28	TRBD1	CASSLSPTRIQGQGYEQYF	TGTGCCAGCAGTTTATCCCCAACACGCATTCAGGGACAGGGTTACGAGCAGTACTTC
-	TRBJ2-3	TRBV7-2	TRBD1	CASPTGAKTDTQYF	TGTGCCAGCCCGACAGGGGCGAAGACAGATACGCAGTATTTT
-	TRBJ2-7	TRBV27	-	CASSFGSTYEQYF	TGTGCCAGCAGTTTCGGGTCCACCTACGAGCAGTACTTC
-	TRBJ2-1	TRBV6-4	TRBD2	CASSDSVIAGSGNEQFF	TGTGCCAGCAGTGACTCGGTCATAGCGGGAAGTGGGAATGAGCAGTTCTTC
-	TRBJ1-4	TRBV6-1	TRBD1	CASSGPFPGTVGEKLFF	TGTGCCAGCAGTGGCCCTTTTCCCGGGACAGTAGGTGAAAAACTGTTTTTT
-	TRBJ2-5	TRBV6-6	-	CASRPAGIPRGETQYF	TGTGCCAGCAGACCTGCCGGGATTCCCCGGGGGGAGACCCAGTACTTC
few	TRBJ1-2	TRBV15	-	CATSREGRNYGYTF	TGTGCCACCAGCAGAGAGGGCAGAAACTATGGCTACACCTTC
-	TRBJ2-2	TRBV5-1	TRBD2	CASSLGSGIISGELFF	TGCGCCAGCAGCTTGGGTAGCGGGATTATTTCCGGGGAGCTGTTTTTT
once	TRBJ2-7	TRBV5-1	TRBD2	CASSFGGGRFYEQYF	TGCGCCAGCAGCTTCGGGGGAGGGCGGTTTTACGAGCAGTACTTC
-	TRBJ1-4	TRBV29-1	TRBD1	CSVLDRGPELFF	TGCAGCGTCCTGGACAGGGGGCCAGAACTGTTTTTT
-	TRBJ1-2	TRBV30	TRBD1	CAWSVGTGEVFF	TGTGCCTGGAGTGTAGGGACAGGGGAAGTATTCTTC
-	TRBJ2-2	TRBV30	-	CAWGRGPGELFF	TGTGCCTGGGGAAGAGGGCCCGGGGAGCTGTTTTTT
-	TRBJ2-7	TRBV6-1	-	CASRVDKSPYEQYF	TGTGCCAGCAGGGTAGACAAGAGCCCCTACGAGCAGTACTTC
once	TRBJ2-1	TRBV19	TRBD2	CASSKGLAGSVEQFF	TGTGCCAGTAGTAAAGGACTAGCGGGATCGGTTGAGCAGTTCTTC
few	TRBJ1-4	TRBV4-3	-	CASSQVPSPNEKLFF	TGCGCCAGCAGCCAAGTGCCAAGCCCTAATGAAAAACTGTTTTTT
-	TRBJ2-2	TRBV4-2	-	CASSQGDTNTGELFF	TGTGCCAGCAGCCAGGGGGACACGAACACCGGGGAGCTGTTTTTT